What follows are 18 T cell receptor beta chains derived from one specimen sequenced in a study of shared clonotypes between healthy human individuals. TCRdb keeps only in-frame clones here, not all; method: immunoSEQ multiplex PCR. The profile shows roughly 2.1 million clones, more than 85% of them singletons. Naive CD8 cells, CD45RO-negative and positively selected for CCR7, excluded terminally differentiated effector memory CD45RA+ cells. The sample was naive CD8+ T cells from PBMCs. The receptors shown here come from a young man in good health. Some clones in this sample may be carry-over from other donors' samples.

The chain has TRBV27 and TRBJ2-2, with D possibly being TRBD1 or TRBD2 (8 bases each). This CDR3 comprises 15 residues. V was pared by 5 bases and J by 4 bases, with 14 bases between. The V gene's germline CDR1 is MNHEY and CDR2 SMNVEV (reference sequence). CDR3 loop: CASSISGTGTGELFF. Here the CDR3 DNA reads TGTGCCAGCAGTATTAGCGGGACAGGCACCGGGGAGCTGTTTTTT.

The chain employs TRBV19 and TRBJ2-1; TRBD1 is a possible D gene (5 bases). The V and J ends lost 4 bases and 9 bases respectively, with 13 bases between them. This CDR3 region has 13 residues. The germline CDR1 and CDR2 sequences are LNHDA and SQIVND (reference sequence). In nucleotides, the CDR3 is TGTGCCAGTAGTACGATACCTGGGGCTGAGCAGTTCTTC. Translation gives CASSTIPGAEQFF.

The V call is TRBV9, the J call TRBJ1-5, with D maybe TRBD1 (5 bases). From germline, CDR1 is SGDLS and CDR2 YYNGEE. The CDR3 extends over 13 amino acids. The V gene lost 3 bases and the J gene lost 6 bases, with 10 bases spanning the gap. Here the CDR3 reads CASSAGVGQPQHF. The CDR3 nucleotides are TGTGCCAGCAGCGCGGGGGTGGGTCAGCCCCAGCATTTT.

The CDR3 protein is CASSGGPGELFF. For the CDR3, the DNA is TGTGCCAGCAGCGGGGGGCCCGGGGAGCTGTTTTTT. The V call is TRBV27, the J call TRBJ2-2; D is perhaps TRBD2 (7 bases). Germline V gene lookup returns CDR1 MNHEY and CDR2 SMNVEV (reference sequence). The CDR3 length is 12 residues. V lost 6 bases to trimming and J lost 6 bases, with 8 bases between them.

V gene TRBV7-9 combines with J gene TRBJ2-1, with D possibly being TRBD2 (6 bases). CDR1 is SEHNR, CDR2 FQNEAQ, per germline (reference sequence). The CDR3 totals 15 residues. Trimming left V 5 bases short and J 7 bases short, with 18 bases between. The CDR3 nucleotides read TGTGCCAGCAGCCCGAGGAGCTCTCGGGGGAATGAGCAGTTCTTC. It translates to CASSPRSSRGNEQFF.

This rearrangement joins TRBV7-9 to TRBJ2-7; 13 positions match TRBD2. Germline values: CDR1 SEHNR, CDR2 FQNEAQ (reference sequence). V gave up 1 base and J gave up 3 bases; unmatched junction bases: 6. The CDR3 is made up of 17 amino acids. This CDR3 reads CASSLVTGTSGNYEQYF. In DNA, the CDR3 is TGTGCCAGCAGCTTAGTTACCGGGACTAGCGGGAACTACGAGCAGTACTTC.

The chain uses TRBV13 and TRBJ2-7; D might be TRBD1 or TRBD2, each matching 6 bases. The CDR3 is 14 residues long. V was trimmed by 4 bases and J by 1 base, leaving 11 bases between them. Looked up from germline, CDR1 is PRHDT and CDR2 is FYEKMQ (reference sequence). The CDR3 here is CASSSGGTSYEQYF. CDR3 nucleotide sequence: TGTGCCAGCAGCTCTGGCGGGACATCCTACGAGCAGTACTTC.

The rearrangement joins TRBV4-1 to TRBJ2-3, with 8 bases identical to TRBD2. The CDR3 loop spans 16 amino acids. Per germline, CDR1 MGHRA and CDR2 YSYEKL. Unmatched junction bases numbered 6, after V lost 2 bases and J lost 2 bases. Here the CDR3 DNA reads TGCGCCAGCAGCCAAATGGGAGCGGGAGTCACAGATACGCAGTATTTT. Its protein is CASSQMGAGVTDTQYF.

The V and J genes are TRBV5-1 and TRBJ2-7; no firm D call. CDR1 and CDR2 from the germline V gene are SGHRS and YFSETQ. Deletions cut 2 bases from V and 3 bases from J, with 9 bases between. This CDR3 has 13 residues. CDR3 sequence reads: CASSFTRGYEQYF. The CDR3 DNA is TGCGCCAGCAGCTTTACAAGAGGCTACGAGCAGTACTTC.

The genes are TRBV28 and TRBJ1-1; D is undetermined. The V gene's germline CDR1 is MDHEN and CDR2 SYDVKM. The CDR3 has 14 residues. Between the trimmed V and J ends, which lost 2 bases and 1 base, there was a span of 8 bases. CDR3 amino acids: CASSLLWENTEAFF. The CDR3 bases are TGTGCCAGCAGTTTACTTTGGGAGAACACTGAAGCTTTCTTT.

The chain has TRBV2 and TRBJ1-3; TRBD1 aligns across 7 bases. J gave up 4 bases and V 0 bases, and 15 bases lay outside the gene matches. The germline gives CDR1 SNHLY, CDR2 FYNNEI. CDR3 length: 19 residues. The CDR3, as DNA: TGTGCCAGCAGTGAAGCAGGGCGGGGGACAGCAATCTCGGGAAACACCATATATTTT. Translating gives CASSEAGRGTAISGNTIYF.

This clone was picked up one time. This chain links TRBV7-9 with TRBJ1-1; 7 bases align to TRBD1. J gave up 11 bases and V 0 bases, and 9 bases lay outside the gene matches. CDR3 length: 14 amino acids. Germline-derived CDR1 and CDR2 are SEHNR and FQNEAQ (reference sequence). The DNA of the CDR3 is TGTGCCAGCAGCTTAGCGCGGGCAGTACAGGGGGCTTTCTTT. Translating it yields CASSLARAVQGAFF.

This chain joins TRBV5-4 and TRBJ2-2; unclear D gene. This CDR3 spans 14 amino acids. Per germline, CDR1 SGHNT and CDR2 YYREEE (reference sequence). Trimming removed 2 bases from V and 4 bases from J, with 9 bases in between. The CDR3 reads CASSFWGSTGELFF. The CDR3 DNA is TGTGCCAGCAGCTTCTGGGGATCCACCGGGGAGCTGTTTTTT.

The rearrangement uses TRBV28 and TRBJ2-2; possible D gene TRBD2, 5 bases. Trimming removed 0 bases at V and 1 base at J, with 12 bases between. The CDR3 has 17 amino acids. The V gene's germline CDR1 is MDHEN and CDR2 SYDVKM. CDR3 DNA: TGTGCCAGCAGTTTATGGCTGAGGGTCGAGAACACCGGGGAGCTGTTTTTT. Translation: CASSLWLRVENTGELFF. The whole variable domain, remainder taken from reference TRBV28 and TRBJ2-2, is DVKVTQSSRYLVKRTGEKVFLECVQDMDHENMFWYRQDPGLGLRLIYFSYDVKMKEKGDIPEGYSVSREKKERFSLILESASTNQTSMYLCASSLWLRVENTGELFFGEGSRLTVL.

The CDR3 region is CASSPIGTYEQYF. DNA for the CDR3: TGTGCCAGCTCACCCATTGGCACCTACGAGCAGTACTTC. The chain uses TRBV18 and TRBJ2-7; unclear D gene. Germline-derived CDR1 and CDR2 are KGHSH and LQKENI. There are 13 residues in the CDR3. The V end was cut by 3 bases, the J end by 2 bases, with 8 bases between.

The chain has TRBV27 and TRBJ2-7; perhaps TRBD1 as D (6 bases). In germline, CDR1 is MNHEY, CDR2 SMNVEV (reference sequence). V was cut by 1 base and J by 1 base, with 11 bases left in between. This CDR3 has 15 amino acids. The CDR3, as DNA: TGTGCCAGCAGTTTATGGGCAGGGGAGTCCTACGAGCAGTACTTC. Its protein product is CASSLWAGESYEQYF.

The V and J genes are TRBV11-2 and TRBJ2-1; 9 nucleotides match TRBD2. The CDR3 is 16 residues long. The germline V gene has CDR1 SGHAT and CDR2 FQNNGV. J gave up 6 bases and V 0 bases, and 6 bases lay outside the gene matches. CDR3 sequence (DNA): TGTGCCAGCAGCTTAGATCTTAGCGGGAGTGTCAATGAGCAGTTCTTC. Residues: CASSLDLSGSVNEQFF.

The rearrangement links TRBV11-2 to TRBJ2-7, with a weak D call TRBD1 (7 bases). The CDR3 spans 14 residues. V dropped 5 bases and J dropped 4 bases, with 15 bases sitting between them. The V gene's germline CDR1 is SGHAT and CDR2 FQNNGV. The DNA for the CDR3 is TGTGCCAGCAGCCGGGGCAGGGGGGCGTACGAGCAGTACTTC. Translation gives CASSRGRGAYEQYF.